Each of the 24 T cell receptor beta chains below was sequenced from the same sample in a study of blood T cell repertoires in COVID-19. Profiling relied on immunoSEQ multiplex PCR, and the TCRdb table lists in-frame clones only, not all of them. The table has 15,000 to 20,000 clones, roughly 81% seen once. The sample consisted of peripheral blood. These receptors were taken from a man aged 60-69 years with acute or convalescent COVID-19.

The chain uses TRBV27 and TRBJ2-2, with D unresolved. Germline CDR1 and CDR2: MNHEY and SMNVEV (reference sequence). The V and J ends lost 7 bases and 3 bases respectively, with 18 bases between them. CDR3 length: 16 residues. CDR3 protein: CASTSLGGAYTGELFF. CDR3 nucleotides: TGTGCCAGCACATCCCTCGGTGGAGCTTACACCGGGGAGCTGTTTTTT.

The chain couples TRBV24-1 to TRBJ1-2; no reliable D call. V was pared by 6 bases and J by 5 bases, with 6 bases between. Germline CDR1 reads KGHDR; CDR2 reads SFDVKD. The CDR3 spans 11 residues. This CDR3 is CATSYEYGYTF. CDR3 nucleotides: TGTGCCACCAGTTACGAGTATGGCTACACCTTC.

The gene calls are TRBV29-1 and TRBJ1-1; tentatively, D is TRBD1 (5 bases). This CDR3 is 13 amino acids long. Germline V gives CDR1 SQVTM, CDR2 ANQGSEA. V gave up 4 bases and J gave up 3 bases, with 12 bases separating them. CDR3 protein: CSVGGGGDTEAFF. CDR3 sequence (DNA): TGCAGCGTTGGTGGGGGAGGGGACACTGAAGCTTTCTTT.

The rearrangement joins TRBV12-5 to TRBJ2-7; possible D gene TRBD1, 6 bases. This CDR3 is built from 13 residues. Germline loops: CDR1 LGHNT, CDR2 FRNRAP. Trimming left V 4 bases short and J 7 bases short, with 14 bases between. CDR3 loop: CASGSEDRWEQYF. As DNA, the CDR3 is TGTGCTAGTGGTTCGGAGGACAGATGGGAGCAGTACTTC.

The genes are TRBV12-3 or TRBV12-4 and TRBJ1-2; possible D gene TRBD1, 5 bases. Trimming cost V 6 bases and J 8 bases, with 16 bases left between them. The CDR3 sequence is 13 residues long. The CDR3 nucleotides are TGTGCCAGCAGCCCGTCCCCTCACAGGGGCTACACCTTC. It yields the protein CASSPSPHRGYTF.

The chain combines TRBV11-2 with TRBJ2-5; D might be TRBD1 (6 bases). The germline V gene has CDR1 SGHAT and CDR2 FQNNGV. Trimming stripped 1 base from V and 3 bases from J, with 9 bases between. The CDR3 has 14 residues. CDR3 protein: CASSLAGAEETQYF. The CDR3 DNA reads TGTGCCAGCAGCTTAGCAGGGGCTGAAGAGACCCAGTACTTC.

Only one count was recorded for this clone. This sequence joins TRBV4-2 and TRBJ1-6; D gene ambiguous. V was pared by 1 base and J by 5 bases, with 12 bases between. The CDR3 loop spans 16 amino acids. From germline, CDR1 is LGHNA and CDR2 YNFKEQ. This CDR3 reads CASSQGPGVNNSPLHF. The CDR3 coding sequence is TGTGCCAGCAGCCAAGGGCCAGGCGTGAATAATTCACCCCTCCACTTT.

The V call is TRBV6-2 or TRBV6-3, the J call TRBJ1-1; D uncertain. The germline gives CDR1 MNHEY, CDR2 SVGEGT. The CDR3 is 14 amino acids. Trimming stripped 5 bases from V and 0 bases from J, with 10 bases between. The CDR3 sequence is CASSPSVMNTEAFF. As DNA, the CDR3 is TGTGCCAGCAGTCCCTCGGTAATGAACACTGAAGCTTTCTTT.

The chain carries TRBV11-1 and TRBJ1-3; 8 bases are a match to TRBD1. Losses at the gene ends were 7 bases for V and 4 bases for J; bases not matched to a gene: 6. CDR1 and CDR2 from the germline V gene are SGHAT and FQDESV (reference sequence). CDR3 size: 14 residues. CDR3 nucleotides: TGTGCCAGCAATCGGGACAGGACAGGAAACACCATATATTTT. Protein sequence: CASNRDRTGNTIYF.

The CDR3: CASSSLEDTQYF. Here the CDR3 DNA reads TGTGCCAGCAGCTCCCTGGAGGATACGCAGTATTTT. The V call is TRBV7-9, the J call TRBJ2-3; no clear D. This CDR3 has 12 residues. The germline CDR1 and CDR2 sequences are SEHNR and FQNEAQ (reference sequence). Trimming took 4 bases from V and 6 from J, leaving 8 bases between them.

The chain carries TRBV5-1 and TRBJ1-2; D call uncertain. The CDR3 loop spans 14 amino acids. Trimming pared 0 bases from V and 0 bases from J, leaving 6 bases between. Germline V gives CDR1 SGHRS, CDR2 YFSETQ. This chain's CDR3 is CASSLDSTNYGYTF. The CDR3 nucleotides are TGCGCCAGCAGCTTGGACAGTACTAACTATGGCTACACCTTC.

This chain joins TRBV11-2 and TRBJ1-5; D is possibly TRBD1 (5 bases). The CDR3 runs 16 residues. The V end was cut by 1 base, the J end by 1 base, with 11 bases between. CDR1 and CDR2 (germline): SGHAT, FQNNGV. The CDR3 loop reads CASSLVVGGSNQPQHF. CDR3 DNA sequence: TGTGCCAGCAGCTTAGTTGTGGGGGGAAGCAATCAGCCCCAGCATTTT.

The chain uses TRBV5-1 and TRBJ1-3; the D gene is possibly TRBD1 (5 bases). Trimming took off 0 bases at V and 4 bases at J, with 8 bases between the two ends. This CDR3 is built from 14 residues. The V gene's germline CDR1 is SGHRS and CDR2 YFSETQ. The CDR3 DNA follows: TGCGCCAGCAGCTTGGGGCAGGGAGGAAACACCATATATTTT. Amino acid sequence: CASSLGQGGNTIYF.

This clone was recorded a few times. V gene TRBV27 combines with J gene TRBJ1-6; no clear D. The CDR3 is made up of 14 amino acids. V lost 6 bases and J 0 bases, leaving 6 bases between the germline ends. Germline V gene sequence: CDR1 MNHEY, CDR2 SMNVEV (reference sequence). CDR3: CASSGDSYNSPLHF. CDR3 sequence (DNA): TGTGCCAGCAGCGGGGACTCCTATAATTCACCCCTCCACTTT.

The CDR3 DNA follows: TGCAGTGCTAGTTCAGTAGCGAACACTGAAGCTTTCTTT. The encoded protein is CSASSVANTEAFF. V gene TRBV20-1 combines with J gene TRBJ1-1; D ambiguous. V lost 3 bases to trimming and J lost 1 base, with 9 bases between them. This CDR3 comprises 13 residues. CDR1 and CDR2 from the germline V gene are DFQATT and SNEGSKA (reference sequence).

The genes are TRBV27 and TRBJ1-5; TRBD1 is a possible D gene (6 bases). CDR3 size: 15 residues. Trimming left V 5 bases short and J 6 bases short, with 17 bases between. Germline CDR1 and CDR2: MNHEY and SMNVEV (reference sequence). The CDR3 reads CASSTRQALGQPQHF. The DNA of the CDR3 is TGTGCCAGCAGTACCCGACAGGCCCTGGGTCAGCCCCAGCATTTT.

The chain carries TRBV6-4 and TRBJ2-2; maybe TRBD2 (5 bases). The germline V gene has CDR1 MRHNA and CDR2 SNTAGT. CDR3 size: 15 residues. V shed 2 bases and J shed 5 bases, with 12 bases lying between them. CDR3 nucleotide sequence: TGTGCCAGCAGTGACCGGTCCAGAGGGACCGGGGAGCTGTTTTTT. As protein: CASSDRSRGTGELFF.

This clone showed up just once. This rearrangement joins TRBV11-3 to TRBJ2-1; D not resolved. Trimming removed 3 bases at V and 7 bases at J, with 13 bases between. CDR3 length equals 14 residues. Germline V gene lookup returns CDR1 SGHNT and CDR2 YENEEA. In nucleotides, the CDR3 is TGTGCCAGCAGCTTCGATGGGCCAAAGAATGAGCAGTTCTTC. Amino acid sequence: CASSFDGPKNEQFF.

The chain carries TRBV5-5 and TRBJ1-2; perhaps TRBD1 as D (5 bases). This CDR3 region has 15 residues. Trimming removed 1 base at V and 0 bases at J, with 10 bases between. Germline V CDR1 and CDR2: SGHKS, YYEKEE (reference sequence). The CDR3 spells CASSLSGVANYGYTF. CDR3 in DNA: TGTGCCAGCAGCTTGTCGGGGGTTGCTAACTATGGCTACACCTTC.

The V gene is TRBV7-2, the J gene TRBJ1-1; D unclear. The germline V gene encodes CDR1 SGHTA and CDR2 FQGNSA. Trimming removed 4 bases at V and 4 bases at J, with 10 bases between. The CDR3 consists of 13 residues. The CDR3 sequence is CASSSRRATEAFF. CDR3 DNA sequence: TGTGCCAGCAGCTCCCGGCGGGCCACTGAAGCTTTCTTT. The full variable domain, in which reference TRBV7-2 and TRBJ1-1 provide the parts outside the CDR3, is GAGVSQSPSNKVTEKGKDVELRCDPISGHTALYWYRQSLGQGLEFLIYFQGNSAPDKSGLPSDRFSAERTGGSVSTLTIQRTQQEDSAVYLCASSSRRATEAFFGQGTRLTVV.

The J gene is TRBJ1-2, the V gene TRBV6-5, with TRBD1 as a possible D gene (5 bases). Looked up from germline, CDR1 is MNHEY and CDR2 is SVGAGI. Deletions cut 8 bases from V and 0 bases from J, with 16 bases between. The CDR3 runs to 15 residues. The CDR3 bases are TGTGCCAGCGGGGAATCGGGGGGACCTAACTATGGCTACACCTTC. Protein: CASGESGGPNYGYTF.

This clone was observed once. V gene TRBV5-4 combines with J gene TRBJ2-7, with 11 bases aligning to TRBD2. V trimming: 4 bases; J trimming: 2 bases; junction bases outside the gene matches: 5. The CDR3 runs 15 residues. Germline V gene data show CDR1 as SGHNT and CDR2 as YYREEE (reference sequence). The CDR3 sequence: CASSTGTSGTYEQYF. CDR3 nucleotides: TGTGCCAGCAGCACTGGGACTAGCGGAACCTACGAGCAGTACTTC.

CDR3: CASSGAVGGAGYGYTF. The CDR3 coding sequence is TGCGCCAGCAGTGGGGCCGTGGGGGGAGCTGGGTATGGCTACACCTTC. The chain couples TRBV10-2 to TRBJ1-2, with D possibly TRBD1 on 5 matching bases. The CDR3 is 16 residues long. Germline V gene data show CDR1 as WSHSY and CDR2 as SAAADI. Trimming pared 4 bases from V and 5 bases from J, leaving 20 bases between.

This clone was recorded once. The chain links TRBV28 to TRBJ2-4; the D gene is possibly TRBD2 (5 bases). The V and J ends lost 6 bases and 7 bases respectively, with 22 bases between them. The germline V gene has CDR1 MDHEN and CDR2 SYDVKM. The CDR3 loop spans 16 amino acids. The DNA for the CDR3 is TGTGCCAGCAGCCCCCCGAGGAATCGGGGTCAGAACATTCAGTACTTC. Amino acids: CASSPPRNRGQNIQYF.